These T cell receptor beta chains were read from a single sample in a study of regulatory T cells in long-lasting Graves disease. One entry per CDR3 protein, called by TCRdb with MiXCR from the multiplex PCR reads. The sample includes around 400,000 distinct CDR3 sequences, around a quarter seen only once; the top ten take over 25%. The source was peripheral blood mononuclear cells (PBMCs), collected when the disease was refractory, from a patient treated with antithyroid drugs. All receptors derive from a female donor with Graves disease. Each CDR3 is given with its conserved first and last residue. A D gene is named only where the DNA matches it firmly. Only part of the rows carry a size: once, few, many, or a class if the clone is expanded.

TRBJ2-7 | many | . | 11 | TRBV2 | TGTGCCAGCAAGGTGATTTACGAGCAGTACTTC | CASKVIYEQYF
TRBJ2-2 | few | . | 15 | TRBV6-1 | TGTGCCACCAAACCGTCCGGGGAAAACACCGGGGAGCTGTTTTTT | CATKPSGENTGELFF
TRBJ2-7 | few | TRBD2 | 13 | TRBV29-1 | TGCAGCGTTGGCCCTAGCGGGGTCGGCGAGCAGTACTTC | CSVGPSGVGEQYF
TRBJ2-1 | many | . | 14 | TRBV5-1 | TGCGCCAGCAGCTTCGGGGGTCGTGGAAATGAGCAGTTCTTC | CASSFGGRGNEQFF
TRBJ2-5 | . | . | 17 | TRBV4-1 | TGCGCCAGCAGCCATCCCTTGGGTGGAGGGGTGGAAGAGACCCAGTACTTC | CASSHPLGGGVEETQYF
TRBJ2-6 | . | . | 14 | TRBV29-1 | TGCAGCGTTGGTGACAGCTCTGGGGCCAACGTCCTGACTTTC | CSVGDSSGANVLTF
TRBJ2-7 | . | . | 17 | TRBV4-1 | TGCGCCAGCAGCCAAGGGACCGGGCCGGTGAGCTCCTACGAGCAGTACTTC | CASSQGTGPVSSYEQYF
TRBJ1-5 | few | . | 13 | TRBV6-1 | TGTGCCAGCAGTAACGGGGTCAATCAGCCCCAGCATTTT | CASSNGVNQPQHF
TRBJ2-7 | many | TRBD2 | 15 | TRBV28 | TGTGCCAGCAGTTTTTGGGCTAGCGGGAGAAACGAGCAGTACTTC | CASSFWASGRNEQYF
TRBJ2-7 | few | . | 12 | TRBV6-1 | TGTGCCAGCAAGGACTCTCCGAGGGAGCAGTACTTC | CASKDSPREQYF
TRBJ2-7 | few | . | 14 | TRBV30 | TGTGCCTGGAGTGAACAGGCCTTCTCCTACGAGCAGTACTTC | CAWSEQAFSYEQYF
TRBJ2-7 | many | TRBD2 | 14 | TRBV3-1 | TGTGCCAGCAGCCCTAGCGGGACGACCTACGAGCAGTACTTC | CASSPSGTTYEQYF